This is a list of T cell receptor beta chains from one sample in a study of blood T cell repertoires in COVID-19. The assay was immunoSEQ multiplex PCR, and TCRdb's table has in-frame clones only and misses some. The table lists approximately 270,000 clones, more than 75% of them singletons. The specimen sequenced was peripheral blood. The receptor source for this set is a man aged 40-49 years with active or convalescent COVID-19. Each CDR3 is given with its conserved first and last residue. The D gene is left open where the match is weak. The size of a clone is reported for some rows only, either as once, few or many, or as a class for expanded clones.

.,TRBJ2-3,TRBD1,TRBV11-2,CASSAQGILSTDTQYF,TGTGCCAGCAGCGCACAGGGGATCCTTAGCACAGATACGCAGTATTTT
.,TRBJ1-1,.,TRBV27,CASIPGGTLNTEAFF,TGTGCCAGCATCCCCGGCGGGACGTTGAACACTGAAGCTTTCTTT
.,TRBJ1-3,.,TRBV28,CASSFWRDSGNTIYF,TGTGCCAGCAGTTTTTGGCGGGACTCTGGAAACACCATATATTTT
.,TRBJ2-5,TRBD1,TRBV28,CASHPQGVGETQYF,TGTGCCAGCCACCCACAGGGGGTAGGAGAGACCCAGTACTTC
.,TRBJ1-2,.,TRBV5-1,CASRDITPTDNYGYTF,TGCGCCAGCAGAGACATTACACCTACCGACAACTATGGCTACACCTTC
.,TRBJ2-1,TRBD2,TRBV10-3,CAIKAIGGIQGEQFF,TGTGCCATCAAAGCCATCGGGGGGATCCAGGGTGAGCAGTTCTTC
.,TRBJ2-2,.,TRBV5-1,CASRQSGGANTGELFF,TGCGCCAGCAGGCAGAGCGGAGGCGCGAACACCGGGGAGCTGTTTTTT
.,TRBJ2-7,TRBD2,TRBV18,CASSQASGMNGEQYF,TGTGCCAGCTCACAGGCTAGCGGGATGAATGGCGAGCAGTACTTC
once,TRBJ2-3,TRBD2,TRBV24-1,CATSDLQGLADFTDTQYF,TGTGCCACCAGTGATTTGCAAGGACTAGCGGATTTCACAGATACGCAGTATTTT
few,TRBJ1-4,.,TRBV15,CATSRDEAGFLGEKLFF,TGTGCCACCAGCAGAGATGAGGCGGGCTTCCTAGGGGAAAAACTGTTTTTT
.,TRBJ2-1,TRBD2,TRBV4-1,CASSQEQLAGFEQFF,TGCGCCAGCAGCCAAGAACAACTAGCGGGATTTGAGCAGTTCTTC
.,TRBJ1-4,.,TRBV28,CASSFPPPQEKLFF,TGTGCCAGCAGTTTCCCACCACCACAAGAAAAACTGTTTTTT
.,TRBJ1-2,TRBD1,TRBV24-1,CATSDPRTGPYGYTF,TGTGCCACCAGTGATCCGCGGACAGGGCCCTATGGCTACACCTTC
.,TRBJ1-5,.,TRBV9,CASSVGIGGHQPQHF,TGTGCCAGCAGCGTAGGGATAGGAGGACATCAGCCCCAGCATTTT
.,TRBJ1-4,.,TRBV4-1,CASSENPRGSEKLFF,TGCGCCAGCAGCGAGAATCCGAGGGGGAGTGAAAAACTGTTTTTT
few,TRBJ2-2,.,TRBV2,CASSEGGRPGELFF,TGTGCCAGCAGTGAAGGGGGGCGCCCCGGGGAGCTGTTTTTT
.,TRBJ2-7,.,TRBV11-3,CASSQGQVQYF,TGTGCCAGCAGCCAGGGGCAGGTGCAGTACTTC
once,TRBJ2-1,TRBD2,TRBV30,CAWGGIGGRDEQFF,TGTGCCTGGGGCGGTATCGGCGGGAGAGATGAGCAGTTCTTC
.,TRBJ2-5,.,TRBV7-9,CASSFPSGTQETQYF,TGTGCCAGCAGCTTTCCCTCCGGGACACAAGAGACCCAGTACTTC
.,TRBJ1-1,TRBD1,TRBV6-6,CASSSGQGWGTEAFF,TGTGCCAGCAGTTCGGGACAGGGCTGGGGCACTGAAGCTTTCTTT
.,TRBJ1-5,.,TRBV12-5,CASGLVPTDQANQPQHF,TGTGCTAGTGGTTTGGTACCGACAGATCAGGCGAATCAGCCCCAGCATTTT
.,TRBJ2-7,.,TRBV11-2,CASSLFVDSAYEQYF,TGTGCCAGCAGCTTATTCGTAGACAGTGCCTACGAGCAGTACTTC
.,TRBJ1-3,.,TRBV11-3,CASTRTVGNTIYF,TGTGCCAGCACCCGGACAGTTGGAAACACCATATATTTT
once,TRBJ1-5,.,TRBV29-1,CSVAQGAEGPQHF,TGCAGCGTTGCACAGGGAGCAGAGGGGCCCCAGCATTTT
.,TRBJ1-1,.,TRBV27,CASGLSGGPTPEAFF,TGTGCCAGCGGTCTCTCTGGAGGACCCACGCCTGAAGCTTTCTTT
large,TRBJ2-5,.,TRBV19,CASSLTHRETQYF,TGTGCCAGTAGCCTGACACACCGGGAGACCCAGTACTTC
.,TRBJ2-4,.,TRBV28,CASTLTGSKNIQYF,TGTGCCAGCACCCTGACAGGTTCTAAAAACATTCAGTACTTC
.,TRBJ2-2,.,TRBV25-1,CASSGLDNFPAGELFF,TGTGCCAGCAGTGGCCTCGACAACTTCCCCGCCGGGGAGCTGTTTTTT
.,TRBJ1-2,.,TRBV29-1,CSVEEGESYGYTF,TGCAGCGTTGAAGAAGGGGAAAGCTATGGCTACACCTTC
.,TRBJ2-3,.,TRBV7-9,CASSLDGSTDTQYF,TGTGCCAGCAGCTTAGATGGCAGCACAGATACGCAGTATTTT
.,TRBJ1-2,.,TRBV24-1,CATSAGPTQYGYTF,TGTGCCACCAGTGCAGGGCCCACCCAATATGGCTACACCTTC
few,TRBJ1-3,TRBD1,TRBV2,CASTLDRGLAGNTIYF,TGTGCCAGCACACTAGACAGGGGCTTGGCTGGAAACACCATATATTTT
.,TRBJ2-7,TRBD1,TRBV11-2,CASRYRGQGNEQYF,TGTGCCAGCAGGTACAGGGGACAGGGGAACGAGCAGTACTTC
.,TRBJ2-6,.,TRBV12-5,CASGAPHSSGANVLTF,TGTGCTAGTGGCGCCCCGCATAGCTCTGGGGCCAACGTCCTGACTTTC
few,TRBJ1-1,.,TRBV6-5,CASRLGLGRAEAFF,TGTGCCAGCAGACTTGGACTGGGGAGGGCTGAAGCTTTCTTT
few,TRBJ1-1,.,TRBV10-1,CASSASLVVFF,TGCGCCAGCAGCGCATCCCTGGTAGTCTTCTTT
.,TRBJ1-2,TRBD1,TRBV2,CASKGTGVYGYTF,TGTGCCAGCAAGGGGACAGGGGTTTATGGCTACACCTTC
.,TRBJ1-1,.,TRBV28,CASSSNTEAFF,TGTGCCAGCAGTTCAAACACTGAAGCTTTCTTT
few,TRBJ2-1,TRBD1,TRBV7-3,CASSLSGTGEEQFF,TGTGCCAGCAGCCTCTCCGGGACAGGGGAAGAGCAGTTCTTC
.,TRBJ2-5,.,TRBV6-5,CASSYSNSQETQYF,TGTGCCAGCAGTTACTCGAACAGCCAAGAGACCCAGTACTTC
.,TRBJ1-3,TRBD1,TRBV5-1,CASSLDRGPGNTIYF,TGCGCCAGCAGCTTAGACAGGGGGCCTGGAAACACCATATATTTT
.,TRBJ1-2,TRBD1,TRBV7-9,CASSLGRGQGANYGYTF,TGTGCCAGCAGCTTAGGCCGAGGACAGGGGGCTAACTATGGCTACACCTTC
.,TRBJ1-1,.,TRBV3-1/TRBV3-2,CASSETVNTEAFF,TGTGCCAGCAGCGAGACAGTGAACACTGAAGCTTTCTTT
once,TRBJ1-5,.,TRBV3-1/TRBV3-2,CASSQEVGNQPQHF,TGTGCCAGCAGCCAAGAGGTAGGCAATCAGCCCCAGCATTTT
.,TRBJ1-2,TRBD1,TRBV3-1/TRBV3-2,CASSQTGYGYTF,TGTGCCAGCAGCCAGACAGGGTATGGCTACACCTTC
.,TRBJ2-2,.,TRBV6-2/TRBV6-3,CAISPRGFSGELFF,TGTGCCATCAGCCCCCGGGGGTTCAGCGGGGAGCTGTTTTTT
.,TRBJ1-6,.,TRBV2,CASKAENNSPLHF,TGTGCCAGCAAGGCGGAGAATAATTCACCCCTCCACTTT
.,TRBJ2-2,TRBD1,TRBV24-1,CATSATGVLTNTGELFF,TGTGCCACCAGTGCAACAGGGGTACTCACGAACACCGGGGAGCTGTTTTTT
once,TRBJ2-2,.,TRBV12-5,CASGFMFTRGSGELFF,TGTGCTAGTGGTTTCATGTTTACGAGGGGGTCCGGGGAGCTGTTTTTT
.,TRBJ1-2,.,TRBV19,CASSPSRENYGYTF,TGTGCCAGTAGTCCGTCGCGGGAGAACTATGGCTACACCTTC
.,TRBJ2-1,TRBD1,TRBV19,CASTQRQGASEQFF,TGTGCCAGCACCCAACGACAGGGGGCTAGTGAGCAGTTCTTC
.,TRBJ2-7,.,TRBV27,CASRIFLSSYEQYF,TGTGCCAGCCGTATATTCTTGAGCTCCTACGAGCAGTACTTC
.,TRBJ2-7,.,TRBV7-3,CASSLPSAYEQYF,TGTGCCAGCAGCTTACCATCGGCCTACGAGCAGTACTTC
.,TRBJ1-1,.,TRBV6-5,CASGEGNTEAFF,TGTGCCAGCGGGGAGGGGAACACTGAAGCTTTCTTT
.,TRBJ2-7,TRBD2,TRBV3-1/TRBV3-2,CASSPSVLAGYEQYF,TGTGCCAGCAGCCCGTCCGTTCTAGCGGGCTACGAGCAGTACTTC
.,TRBJ2-7,.,TRBV20-1,CSVRGSEQYF,TGCAGTGTTAGGGGGAGCGAGCAGTACTTC
.,TRBJ1-2,TRBD1,TRBV11-3,CASSWTGHGYTF,TGTGCCAGCAGCTGGACAGGGCACGGCTACACCTTC
.,TRBJ2-5,TRBD1,TRBV4-1,CASSQHRGEETQYF,TGCGCCAGCAGCCAACACAGGGGGGAAGAGACCCAGTACTTC
.,TRBJ1-2,.,TRBV25-1,CASSGGTAYGYTF,TGTGCCAGCAGTGGCGGGACTGCCTATGGCTACACCTTC
.,TRBJ1-1,TRBD1,TRBV10-1,CASSRDRGWENTEAFF,TGCGCCAGCTCCAGGGACAGGGGTTGGGAGAACACTGAAGCTTTCTTT